A selection of T cell receptor beta chains follows, all from one sample in a study of blood T cell repertoires in COVID-19. The assay was immunoSEQ multiplex PCR, and TCRdb's table has in-frame clones only and misses some. The repertoire has a few hundred thousand clones, approximately 90% of them found once; the top ten carry roughly 6.2%. Sequencing was carried out using peripheral blood. The receptors shown here come from a man aged 55 to 69 who had recovered from COVID-19. Each CDR3 is given with its conserved first and last residue. A D gene is named only where the DNA matches it firmly. A row's size may be missing; if present it is once, few, many or a size class.

j_gene: TRBJ2-1; abundance: -; d_gene: TRBD2; v_gene: TRBV5-1; CDR3nt: TGCGCCAGCAGCTTGGATAGCGGGGATTACAATGAGCAGTTCTTC; CDR3aa: CASSLDSGDYNEQFF
j_gene: TRBJ2-3; abundance: -; d_gene: TRBD1; v_gene: TRBV7-3; CDR3nt: TGTGCCAGCAGCTCATTCCCGGGACAGCTTATCACAGATACGCAGTATTTT; CDR3aa: CASSSFPGQLITDTQYF
j_gene: TRBJ2-7; abundance: -; d_gene: TRBD2; v_gene: TRBV12-5; CDR3nt: TGTGCCCACCACCCGGGAGGAGACTACGAGCAGTACTTC; CDR3aa: CAHHPGGDYEQYF
j_gene: TRBJ1-2; abundance: -; d_gene: TRBD1; v_gene: TRBV29-1; CDR3nt: TGCAGCGCCCGACAGGGAGCTAACTATGGCTACACCTTC; CDR3aa: CSARQGANYGYTF
j_gene: TRBJ1-2; abundance: -; d_gene: TRBD1; v_gene: TRBV14; CDR3nt: TGTGCCAGCAGCCAAGACAGACAGGGTTTGAGCGGCTACACCTTC; CDR3aa: CASSQDRQGLSGYTF
j_gene: TRBJ2-3; abundance: -; d_gene: -; v_gene: TRBV6-6; CDR3nt: TGTGCCAGCAGTTGGGGGGGCCGCACAGATACGCAGTATTTT; CDR3aa: CASSWGGRTDTQYF
j_gene: TRBJ2-1; abundance: -; d_gene: TRBD2; v_gene: TRBV7-3; CDR3nt: TGTGCCAGCCGACTAGCGAGAGACAATGAGCAGTTCTTC; CDR3aa: CASRLARDNEQFF
j_gene: TRBJ1-2; abundance: few; d_gene: -; v_gene: TRBV6-2/TRBV6-3; CDR3nt: TGTGCCAGCAGTTCCTATACCCCCACAGGGTCTGGCTACACCTTC; CDR3aa: CASSSYTPTGSGYTF
j_gene: TRBJ1-3; abundance: once; d_gene: -; v_gene: TRBV24-1; CDR3nt: TGTGCCACCAGTGACCGCATGGGCCCCACAGGGTACGGTGGAAACACCATATATTTT; CDR3aa: CATSDRMGPTGYGGNTIYF
j_gene: TRBJ2-3; abundance: -; d_gene: -; v_gene: TRBV29-1; CDR3nt: TGCAGCACGACAGGTCGCAGCACAGATACGCAGTATTTT; CDR3aa: CSTTGRSTDTQYF
j_gene: TRBJ1-5; abundance: -; d_gene: -; v_gene: TRBV19; CDR3nt: TGTGCCACCCTCGGGAGGACCAACTCGAATCAGCCCCAGCATTTT; CDR3aa: CATLGRTNSNQPQHF
j_gene: TRBJ1-2; abundance: -; d_gene: -; v_gene: TRBV5-5; CDR3nt: TGTGCCAGCAGCTTGGATTGGGGGGGCGAAGGCTACACCTTC; CDR3aa: CASSLDWGGEGYTF
j_gene: TRBJ2-5; abundance: -; d_gene: -; v_gene: TRBV30; CDR3nt: TGTGCCTGGAGTAACGGGAAGAGGCCCGAAGAGACCCAGTACTTC; CDR3aa: CAWSNGKRPEETQYF
j_gene: TRBJ2-2; abundance: -; d_gene: -; v_gene: TRBV10-1; CDR3nt: TGCGCCAGCAGTGAGTCGAGCGGGGAGCTGTTTTTT; CDR3aa: CASSESSGELFF
j_gene: TRBJ1-5; abundance: -; d_gene: -; v_gene: TRBV7-6; CDR3nt: TGTGCCAGCAGCTTGGCAGGGGATGGCAATCAGCCCCAGCATTTT; CDR3aa: CASSLAGDGNQPQHF
j_gene: TRBJ2-1; abundance: -; d_gene: -; v_gene: TRBV14; CDR3nt: TGTGCCAGCAGCCAAGGGGCGAGCCGCCGTGAGCAGTTCTTC; CDR3aa: CASSQGASRREQFF
j_gene: TRBJ2-7; abundance: -; d_gene: -; v_gene: TRBV18; CDR3nt: TGTGCCAGCTCACTGGGGAGTAGCTCCTACGAGCAGTACTTC; CDR3aa: CASSLGSSSYEQYF
j_gene: TRBJ1-1; abundance: -; d_gene: -; v_gene: TRBV7-9; CDR3nt: TGTGCCAGCAGCTTAATCCAGAACACTGAAGCTTTCTTT; CDR3aa: CASSLIQNTEAFF
j_gene: TRBJ2-5; abundance: -; d_gene: TRBD2; v_gene: TRBV7-8; CDR3nt: TGTGCCAGCAGCCCAAAGGGGACTAGCGGGGGCCTCTCCCAAGAGACCCAGTACTTC; CDR3aa: CASSPKGTSGGLSQETQYF
j_gene: TRBJ1-2; abundance: once; d_gene: -; v_gene: TRBV6-2/TRBV6-3; CDR3nt: TGTGCCAGCAGTCCGGGACTCTTTTATGGCTACACCTTC; CDR3aa: CASSPGLFYGYTF
j_gene: TRBJ2-1; abundance: -; d_gene: -; v_gene: TRBV5-4; CDR3nt: TGTGCCAGCATGCGGGAATCCTACAATGAGCAGTTCTTC; CDR3aa: CASMRESYNEQFF
j_gene: TRBJ2-3; abundance: -; d_gene: TRBD1; v_gene: TRBV7-3; CDR3nt: TGTGCCAGCAGCCCCTCCGGACAGGGTACAGATACGCAGTATTTT; CDR3aa: CASSPSGQGTDTQYF
j_gene: TRBJ1-3; abundance: -; d_gene: -; v_gene: TRBV3-1/TRBV3-2; CDR3nt: TGTGCCAGCAGCCAAGATCACCTACAGACATACACCATATATTTT; CDR3aa: CASSQDHLQTYTIYF
j_gene: TRBJ1-2; abundance: once; d_gene: -; v_gene: TRBV28; CDR3nt: TGTGCCAGCAGTTTTCAGGACAGCCTGGGCTACACCTTC; CDR3aa: CASSFQDSLGYTF
j_gene: TRBJ2-7; abundance: -; d_gene: TRBD1; v_gene: TRBV7-2; CDR3nt: TGTGCCAGCAGCTTAGCGAGACAGGGGGTCGAGCAGTACTTC; CDR3aa: CASSLARQGVEQYF
j_gene: TRBJ1-1; abundance: -; d_gene: -; v_gene: TRBV7-8; CDR3nt: TGTGCCAGCAGCCAGCTCACTGCAGCTTTCTTT; CDR3aa: CASSQLTAAFF
j_gene: TRBJ1-1; abundance: -; d_gene: TRBD1; v_gene: TRBV10-3; CDR3nt: TGTGCCATCACTCCTGGACAGGGGGCAGGAGACACTGAAGCTTTCTTT; CDR3aa: CAITPGQGAGDTEAFF
j_gene: TRBJ2-7; abundance: once; d_gene: TRBD1; v_gene: TRBV7-8; CDR3nt: TGTGCCAGCAGCTTTATACAGGGGATCAGCGAGCAGTACTTC; CDR3aa: CASSFIQGISEQYF
j_gene: TRBJ1-1; abundance: -; d_gene: -; v_gene: TRBV5-1; CDR3nt: TGCGCCAGCAGCTTGGGTTCCAGTGAAGCTTTCTTT; CDR3aa: CASSLGSSEAFF
j_gene: TRBJ1-6; abundance: few; d_gene: -; v_gene: TRBV6-5; CDR3nt: TGTGCCAGCAGGAGCTCCTATAATTCACCCCTCCACTTT; CDR3aa: CASRSSYNSPLHF
j_gene: TRBJ1-1; abundance: -; d_gene: -; v_gene: TRBV2; CDR3nt: TGTGCCAGCATCCTAACTCCACGAGGGCACACTGAAGCTTTCTTT; CDR3aa: CASILTPRGHTEAFF
j_gene: TRBJ2-1; abundance: many; d_gene: TRBD2; v_gene: TRBV27; CDR3nt: TGTGCCAGCAGCCTGACTAGCGGGGGGGCCTACAATGAGCAGTTCTTC; CDR3aa: CASSLTSGGAYNEQFF
j_gene: TRBJ1-4; abundance: -; d_gene: TRBD1; v_gene: TRBV5-4; CDR3nt: TGTGCCAGCAGCTTGGGAGGACAGGGAGGTGAAAAACTGTTTTTT; CDR3aa: CASSLGGQGGEKLFF
j_gene: TRBJ1-4; abundance: -; d_gene: -; v_gene: TRBV29-1; CDR3nt: TGCAGCGTTGATGAGGGGGTGAATGAAAAACTGTTTTTT; CDR3aa: CSVDEGVNEKLFF
j_gene: TRBJ1-1; abundance: -; d_gene: TRBD1; v_gene: TRBV11-1; CDR3nt: TGTGCCAGCAGTCACACAGGGGTGGGTCAAACTGAAGCTTTCTTT; CDR3aa: CASSHTGVGQTEAFF
j_gene: TRBJ1-2; abundance: -; d_gene: TRBD1; v_gene: TRBV12-3/TRBV12-4; CDR3nt: TGTGCCAGCAGAAGGACAGGGGGCGCGGGCTACACCTTC; CDR3aa: CASRRTGGAGYTF
j_gene: TRBJ2-7; abundance: -; d_gene: -; v_gene: TRBV19; CDR3nt: TGTGCCAGTAGTTCCGGGAGACAAGTCCGATACGAGCAGTACTTC; CDR3aa: CASSSGRQVRYEQYF
j_gene: TRBJ1-5; abundance: -; d_gene: TRBD1; v_gene: TRBV19; CDR3nt: TGTGCCAGTAGCCCCGGGACAGGGGACCGCCAGCCCCAGCATTTT; CDR3aa: CASSPGTGDRQPQHF
j_gene: TRBJ2-1; abundance: -; d_gene: TRBD2; v_gene: TRBV6-1; CDR3nt: TGTGCCGGGGGGGACTCCTACAATGAGCAGTTCTTC; CDR3aa: CAGGDSYNEQFF
j_gene: TRBJ2-5; abundance: -; d_gene: TRBD1; v_gene: TRBV18; CDR3nt: TGTGCCAGCTCACCCCGACAGGGGGGTCGAGAGACCCAGTACTTC; CDR3aa: CASSPRQGGRETQYF
j_gene: TRBJ1-6; abundance: -; d_gene: -; v_gene: TRBV28; CDR3nt: TGTGCCAGCAGTTCCGGACAGAGCTATAATTCACCCCTCCACTTT; CDR3aa: CASSSGQSYNSPLHF
j_gene: TRBJ1-5; abundance: -; d_gene: -; v_gene: TRBV4-1; CDR3nt: TGCGCCAGCAGCCAAGAAGATCAGGGGCTACAGCCCCAGCATTTT; CDR3aa: CASSQEDQGLQPQHF
j_gene: TRBJ2-7; abundance: few; d_gene: TRBD1; v_gene: TRBV7-9; CDR3nt: TGTGCCAGCAGCTTCGGACAGGGGCCCTACGAGCAGTACTTC; CDR3aa: CASSFGQGPYEQYF
j_gene: TRBJ1-2; abundance: -; d_gene: TRBD1; v_gene: TRBV2; CDR3nt: TGTGCCAGCAGTGAAGAGGGTCAGGGGGGCCATGGCTACACCTTC; CDR3aa: CASSEEGQGGHGYTF
j_gene: TRBJ2-1; abundance: -; d_gene: TRBD1; v_gene: TRBV24-1; CDR3nt: TGTGCCACCAGTGAGTCCCCGGGACAGGGCTACAATGAGCAGTTCTTC; CDR3aa: CATSESPGQGYNEQFF
j_gene: TRBJ1-5; abundance: -; d_gene: TRBD1; v_gene: TRBV6-2/TRBV6-3; CDR3nt: TGTGCCAGCAGCCCAGGGACAGGGGTCGATCAGCCCCAGCATTTT; CDR3aa: CASSPGTGVDQPQHF
j_gene: TRBJ1-3; abundance: -; d_gene: TRBD1; v_gene: TRBV19; CDR3nt: TGTGCCAGTAGGGACAGGGCGGACGGGGCTACTGGAAACACCATATATTTT; CDR3aa: CASRDRADGATGNTIYF
j_gene: TRBJ2-2; abundance: -; d_gene: TRBD2; v_gene: TRBV19; CDR3nt: TGTGCCAGTAGTATCGGACTAGCGGGCGGCCCGAACACCGGGGAGCTGTTTTTT; CDR3aa: CASSIGLAGGPNTGELFF
j_gene: TRBJ2-2; abundance: few; d_gene: -; v_gene: TRBV3-1/TRBV3-2; CDR3nt: TGTGCCAGCAGCCAAGGCAGTCCCGGGGAGCTGTTTTTT; CDR3aa: CASSQGSPGELFF
j_gene: TRBJ2-6; abundance: -; d_gene: TRBD1; v_gene: TRBV18; CDR3nt: TGTGCCAGCTCACCGAGGGACAGGAGCTCTGGGGCCAACGTCCTGACTTTC; CDR3aa: CASSPRDRSSGANVLTF
j_gene: TRBJ1-2; abundance: once; d_gene: TRBD1; v_gene: TRBV7-9; CDR3nt: TGTGCCAGCAGCTTTCCGGGACAGGGATTCTATGGCTACACCTTC; CDR3aa: CASSFPGQGFYGYTF
j_gene: TRBJ1-3; abundance: -; d_gene: TRBD1; v_gene: TRBV7-6; CDR3nt: TGTGCCAGCAGCTTATTAGCCCGCCCAGGGGGCTCTGGAAACACCATATATTTT; CDR3aa: CASSLLARPGGSGNTIYF
j_gene: TRBJ1-1; abundance: -; d_gene: TRBD1; v_gene: TRBV5-4; CDR3nt: TGTGCCAGCAGCAAACCGGGACAGCTTTTTATTGAAGCTTTCTTT; CDR3aa: CASSKPGQLFIEAFF
j_gene: TRBJ2-5; abundance: -; d_gene: -; v_gene: TRBV5-1; CDR3nt: TGCGCCAGCAGCCTAACGTACCAAGAGACCCAGTACTTC; CDR3aa: CASSLTYQETQYF
j_gene: TRBJ1-5; abundance: -; d_gene: -; v_gene: TRBV10-3; CDR3nt: TGTGCCATCAGTGACGGAAAGCAGGGTCAGCCCCAGCATTTT; CDR3aa: CAISDGKQGQPQHF
j_gene: TRBJ2-5; abundance: -; d_gene: TRBD1; v_gene: TRBV7-2; CDR3nt: TGTGCCAGCAGCTTAGGCGGGACAGGGGGTTGGCAAGAGACCCAGTACTTC; CDR3aa: CASSLGGTGGWQETQYF
j_gene: TRBJ2-2; abundance: -; d_gene: -; v_gene: TRBV28; CDR3nt: TGTGCCAGCAGCCCAGCGGGTCCGAACACCGGGGAGCTGTTTTTT; CDR3aa: CASSPAGPNTGELFF